The source of this TCR beta chain is a study of CD8 T cells in Susac syndrome. The CDR3 loop spans 14 amino acids. The V end was cut by 7 bases, the J end by 2 bases, with 14 bases between. Sequencing of TCR beta was carried out in blood CD8+ and CD4+ T cells. The multiple sclerosis control group was made up of treatment-naive patients with stable or active relapsing-remitting disease. Negative magnetic isolation gave CD8+ and CD4+ cells; FACS enriched CD8+ TEMRA. Reverse transcription of about 0.45 to 1 ug RNA was performed with random hexamers. Multiplex PCR with immunoSEQ amplified the TCR beta CDR3 across 54 Vbeta and 13 Jbeta. One entry per CDR3 protein results from TCRdb running MiXCR on the immunoSEQ multiplex PCR reads. This table holds 150,000 to 160,000 distinct CDR3 sequences, about 94% found once.

This receptor was obtained from a human donor with multiple sclerosis. The sample comprised CD8+ T cells from PBMCs. The chain recombines TRBV23-1 with TRBJ2-5; the D gene is possibly TRBD1 (5 bases). TRBV23-1 is an ORF, with its function uncertain. CDR3 in DNA: TGCGCCAGCACCAACAGGTCTCAACAAGAGACCCAGTACTTC. This gives the protein CASTNRSQQETQYF.